These 16 T cell receptor beta chains share one sample of origin, sequenced in a study of CD8+ T cells in alopecia areata (dated by TCRdb to between 2018 and 2020). The protocol used for the library was the immunoSEQ multiplex PCR assay. RNA was extracted from all samples and reverse transcribed into cDNA as template for TCR sequencing. The clones in this table, taken by TCRdb from immuneACCESS, are in-frame only. Not every clone is retained; where verified, under half of the shortfall comes from an unresolved V gene, and the cause of the rest is unknown. Present in this sample are 110,000 or so clones, 45% to 65% of which were seen just once. The biggest ten clones account for 3% to 3.5% of the sample. The sample's time point, from its label and the paper: roughly 24 weeks on oral tofacitinib. The treatment or condition label here, explained by the study, means: oral pan-JAK inhibitor, 5-10 mg twice daily.

Sequences were derived from CD4+ T cells sorted from blood, sampled at week 24, from a patient treated with tofacitinib. The receptors stem from a human donor with alopecia areata.

This clone occurred a few times. The chain couples TRBV29-1 to TRBJ2-7, with D unresolved. Germline CDR1 is SQVTM and CDR2 is ANQGSEA. The CDR3 sequence is 13 residues long. Trimming removed 4 bases at V and 1 base at J, with 11 bases between. The chain's CDR3 is CSVGPRLSYEQYF. CDR3 DNA sequence: TGCAGCGTTGGTCCCAGGTTATCCTACGAGCAGTACTTC.

The chain couples TRBV29-1 to TRBJ1-1; D call uncertain. The CDR3 extends over 13 amino acids. The V gene lost 8 bases and the J gene lost 1 base, with 14 bases spanning the gap. Germline CDR1 reads SQVTM; CDR2 reads ANQGSEA. In nucleotides, the CDR3 is TGCAGCTCATCCCCCTTGAGGAACACTGAAGCTTTCTTT. Amino acids: CSSSPLRNTEAFF.

The chain joins TRBV6-5 to TRBJ1-1; D may be TRBD1 (5 bases). The germline V gene encodes CDR1 MNHEY and CDR2 SVGAGI. The V end lost 4 bases, the J end lost 1 base, and 16 bases lay between the germline ends. CDR3 length: 16 amino acids. CDR3 sequence: CASSSLGGLQNTEAFF. Here the CDR3 DNA reads TGTGCCAGCAGTTCTCTCGGGGGACTGCAGAACACTGAAGCTTTCTTT.

This chain connects TRBV7-9 to TRBJ2-7; TRBD1 aligns across 10 bases. The V gene's germline CDR1 is SEHNR and CDR2 FQNEAQ (reference sequence). V was clipped by 5 bases and J by 12 bases; unmatched bases: 4. The CDR3 spans 11 residues. The CDR3: CASSRQGALYF. CDR3 in DNA: TGTGCCAGCAGCAGACAGGGGGCCTTGTACTTC.

A remark on this clone: At one of its ends the junction is not consistent with the germline gene, which may arise from a read error. The V gene is TRBV7-9, the J gene TRBJ1-1, with TRBD1 identical over 8 bases. The length of the CDR3 is 13 residues. Germline V gene sequence: CDR1 SEHNR, CDR2 FQNEAQ (reference sequence). CDR3 loop: CASSLTGAAGNIF. The CDR3 nucleotides are TGTGCCAGCAGCTTGACAGGGGCCGCGGGGAACATCTTT.

This rearrangement joins TRBV2 to TRBJ1-5; D remains unclear. V was cut by 7 bases and J by 0 bases, with 7 bases left in between. This CDR3 region has 13 residues. Germline CDR1 SNHLY, CDR2 FYNNEI. The CDR3 loop is CASTYTSNQPQHF. In DNA form, the CDR3 reads TGTGCCAGCACCTATACTAGCAATCAGCCCCAGCATTTT.

CDR3 region: CASSQESGGVNEQFF. CDR3 nucleotides: TGTGCCAGCAGCCAAGAAAGCGGGGGGGTCAATGAGCAGTTCTTC. This chain uses TRBV4-2 with TRBJ2-1; 10 bases align to TRBD2. Germline values: CDR1 LGHNA, CDR2 YNFKEQ. The V gene end was trimmed by 0 bases and the J gene end by 6 bases; junction bases not matched to a gene: 2. The CDR3 has 15 residues.

DNA for the CDR3: TGTGCCAGCAGCTTTTATGCAGGGAGATATAATTCACCCCTCCACTTT. Translation gives CASSFYAGRYNSPLHF. J is TRBJ1-6 and V is TRBV5-6, with a tentative D call TRBD1 (5 bases). V lost 2 bases to trimming and J lost 4 bases, with 13 bases between them. Germline-derived CDR1 and CDR2 are SGHDT and YYEEEE. This CDR3 has 16 amino acids.

The rearrangement joins TRBV6-5 to TRBJ1-1, with 10 bases fitting TRBD1. The V gene end was trimmed by 5 bases and the J gene end by 9 bases; junction bases not matched to a gene: 9. CDR3 length: 14 amino acids. Germline CDR1 MNHEY, CDR2 SVGAGI. This chain's CDR3 is CASSPGTGAQKAFF. The CDR3 DNA sequence: TGTGCCAGCAGTCCCGGGACAGGGGCCCAGAAAGCTTTCTTT.

The chain links TRBV5-1 to TRBJ2-5; D unresolved. This CDR3 comprises 14 residues. Deletions cut 7 bases from V and 2 bases from J, with 15 bases between. Per germline, CDR1 SGHRS and CDR2 YFSETQ. In nucleotides, the CDR3 is TGCGCCAGCGGTCAATTGGATACGCAAGAGACCCAGTACTTC. This codes for CASGQLDTQETQYF.

The V gene is TRBV29-1, the J gene TRBJ1-2, with a tentative D call TRBD1 (5 bases). Germline CDR1 SQVTM, CDR2 ANQGSEA. Trimming removed 3 bases from V and 4 bases from J, with 15 bases in between. CDR3 length equals 14 residues. CDR3 region: CSVEGQGYPYGYTF. The CDR3 DNA sequence: TGCAGCGTTGAGGGGCAGGGTTATCCCTATGGCTACACCTTC. Complete variable domain (other parts from reference TRBV29-1 and TRBJ1-2): SAVISQKPSRDICQRGTSLTIQCQVDSQVTMMFWYRQQPGQSLTLIATANQGSEATYESGFVIDKFPISRPNLTFSTLTVSNMSPEDSSIYLCSVEGQGYPYGYTFGSGTRLTVV.

This chain joins TRBV30 and TRBJ2-2; D is ambiguous. With 1 base removed from V and 6 bases from J, the gap between germline ends came to 9 bases. CDR3 length: 13 amino acids. From germline, CDR1 is GTSNPN and CDR2 SVGIG (reference sequence). CDR3 region: CAWSEVTPGELFF. The CDR3 bases are TGTGCCTGGAGTGAAGTAACCCCCGGGGAGCTGTTTTTT.

The chain carries TRBV27 and TRBJ1-1; D perhaps matches TRBD1 (6 bases). V was clipped by 10 bases and J by 1 base, with 13 bases between them. The CDR3 is 13 residues long. Germline V lookup: CDR1 MNHEY, CDR2 SMNVEV (reference sequence). The CDR3 DNA reads TGTGCCACCCTGGGGGCAGGGAACACTGAAGCTTTCTTT. This codes for CATLGAGNTEAFF.

The J gene is TRBJ1-2, the V gene TRBV6-6; D gene unclear. Looked up from germline, CDR1 is MNHNY and CDR2 is SVGAGI (reference sequence). This CDR3 has 13 residues. V was clipped by 3 bases and J by 3 bases, with 8 bases between them. The CDR3 loop reads CASSYGQDYGYTF. CDR3 nucleotides: TGTGCCAGCAGTTATGGGCAGGACTATGGCTACACCTTC.

Relative to its sample, this clone is medium-sized. This chain connects TRBV2 to TRBJ2-2; D could derive from TRBD1 or TRBD2 (6 bases each). This CDR3 is built from 15 residues. Germline CDR1 is SNHLY and CDR2 is FYNNEI. V lost 7 bases and J lost 1, with 13 bases in between. The CDR3 nucleotides are TGTGCCAGCAAAGGGGGGTCGGGGAACACCGGGGAGCTGTTTTTT. Protein product: CASKGGSGNTGELFF.

The rearrangement links TRBV7-9 to TRBJ1-2; 8 bases are a match to TRBD1. The V and J ends lost 5 bases and 4 bases, in that order; junction bases with no gene match: 6. Per germline, CDR1 SEHNR and CDR2 FQNEAQ (reference sequence). The CDR3 spans 14 residues. The chain's CDR3 is CASSSRDRLYGYTF. The CDR3 coding sequence is TGTGCCAGCAGCAGCCGGGACAGGCTCTATGGCTACACCTTC.